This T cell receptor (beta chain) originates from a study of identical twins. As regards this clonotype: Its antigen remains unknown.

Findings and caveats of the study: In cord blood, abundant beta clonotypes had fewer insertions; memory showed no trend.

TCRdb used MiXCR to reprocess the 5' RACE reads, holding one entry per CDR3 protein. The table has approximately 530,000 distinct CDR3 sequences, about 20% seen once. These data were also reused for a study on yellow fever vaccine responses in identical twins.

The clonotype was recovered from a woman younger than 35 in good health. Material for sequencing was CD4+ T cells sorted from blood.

The CDR3 coding sequence is TGTGCCAGCAGCCAAGGGACCACTAGCGGGAGCAACTACAATGAGCAGTTCTTC. Its translation is CASSQGTTSGSNYNEQFF. The rearrangement links TRBV4-2 to TRBJ2-1; TRBD2 agrees at 11 bases. Germline V lookup: CDR1 LGHNA, CDR2 YNFKEQ. The junction had 8 bases not matched to a gene; V was cut back by 1 base and J by 3 bases. The CDR3 consists of 18 residues.